The 23 T cell receptor beta chains below come from one sample, sequenced in a study of shared clonotypes between healthy human individuals. Measured with immunoSEQ multiplex PCR; TCRdb has only the in-frame clones, and not every one. The table has a few hundred thousand clones, 79% seen once. The source material was PBMCs. The receptors here all came from a woman aged 40 to 55 in good health. Some clones in this sample may be carry-over from other donors' samples.

This chain joins TRBV7-7 and TRBJ1-4; TRBD1 matches at 10 bases. V dropped 5 bases and J dropped 5; count of bases not matched to a gene: 2. Germline CDR1 and CDR2: SSHAT and FNYEAQ (reference sequence). The CDR3 is made up of 14 amino acids. The CDR3: CASSVGQGNEKLFF. The CDR3, as DNA: TGTGCCAGCAGCGTGGGACAGGGGAATGAAAAACTGTTTTTT.

The chain combines TRBV28 with TRBJ2-3; 9 bases line up with TRBD1. The CDR3 length is 15 residues. Per the germline V gene, CDR1 is MDHEN and CDR2 is SYDVKM. Trimming cost V 5 bases and J 3 bases; bases outside gene matches: 6. CDR3 bases: TGTGCCAGCAGTCAGCTAGGACAGGGGACAGATACGCAGTATTTT. It codes for CASSQLGQGTDTQYF.

Concerning this clone itself: One base away lies a much larger clone, so this may be a sequencing read error. This chain links TRBV29-1 with TRBJ2-1; TRBD2 agrees at 7 bases. The CDR3 consists of 14 residues. Germline CDR1 SQVTM, CDR2 ANQGSEA. In DNA form, the CDR3 reads TGCGGCGTTGTGGGGGGAGGGTTCTCCAATGAGCAGTTCTTC. Translating gives CGVVGGGFSNEQFF.

This CDR3 reads CASSEFREGSEQFF. In DNA form, the CDR3 reads TGCGCCAGCAGTGAGTTCCGAGAAGGGAGTGAGCAGTTCTTC. The chain carries TRBV10-1 and TRBJ2-1, with D maybe TRBD2 (5 bases). V was pared by 1 base and J by 9 bases, with 13 bases between. This CDR3 is 14 amino acids long. In germline, CDR1 is WNHNN, CDR2 SYGVQD (reference sequence).

The rearrangement joins TRBV7-2 to TRBJ2-3; tentatively, D is TRBD2 (6 bases). The ends were cut back, 1 base at V and 7 bases at J, with 9 bases in the middle. The CDR3 is made up of 13 amino acids. The germline V gene encodes CDR1 SGHTA and CDR2 FQGNSA. The CDR3 DNA reads as TGTGCCAGCAGCTTAGACGGGGGTTATACGCAGTATTTT. Translating it yields CASSLDGGYTQYF.

On this clone itself: Distinct nucleotide sequences in the sample also encode this CDR3. The chain couples TRBV29-1 to TRBJ2-7, with unresolved D. CDR1 and CDR2 (germline): SQVTM, ANQGSEA. V was shortened by 6 bases and J by 0 bases, with 6 bases between the two germline ends. This CDR3 comprises 11 residues. In DNA form, the CDR3 reads TGCAGCGTACGATCCTCCTACGAGCAGTACTTC. Its protein product is CSVRSSYEQYF.

The chain couples TRBV21-1 to TRBJ2-5; TRBD2, the table's D call, lacks a check against the DNA. TRBV21-1 is an annotated pseudogene. The CDR3 contains 12 residues. CDR3: CASLGSRETQYF. DNA for the CDR3: TGTGCCAGCTTGGGGAGCAGGGAGACCCAGTACTTC.

The chain employs TRBV2 and TRBJ2-1, with 12 bases identical to TRBD1. The germline CDR1 and CDR2 sequences are SNHLY and FYNNEI. Losses at the gene ends were 3 bases for V and 0 bases for J; bases not matched to a gene: 18. The CDR3 is made up of 22 amino acids. CDR3: CASSDPGQGASKRPSSYNEQFF. The CDR3, as DNA: TGTGCCAGCAGTGACCCGGGACAGGGGGCGTCGAAGCGGCCCAGCTCCTACAATGAGCAGTTCTTC.

The chain couples TRBV28 to TRBJ2-7; TRBD2 matches 10 bases. V lost 2 bases, J lost 5 bases, and 9 bases stayed unmatched. The CDR3 totals 16 residues. Germline CDR1 reads MDHEN; CDR2 reads SYDVKM. The CDR3 spells CASSLRSGRAEDEQYF. The CDR3, as DNA: TGTGCCAGCAGTTTAAGAAGCGGGAGGGCCGAAGACGAGCAGTACTTC.

The gene calls are TRBV21-1 and TRBJ2-6; the table's D call, TRBD1, has no DNA check behind it. TRBV21-1 is listed as a pseudogene. CDR3 size: 18 residues. DNA for the CDR3: TGTGCCAGCAGCCCTCGACAGGGGGCGGACTCTGGGGCCAACGTCCTGACTTTC. Translated: CASSPRQGADSGANVLTF.

V is TRBV28 and J is TRBJ1-2; D uncertain. This CDR3 has 15 residues. V dropped 2 bases and J dropped 4 bases, with 14 bases sitting between them. Germline V gene sequence: CDR1 MDHEN, CDR2 SYDVKM. The CDR3 is CASSLKKGSAYGYTF. The CDR3 bases are TGTGCCAGCAGTTTAAAAAAGGGTTCGGCCTATGGCTACACCTTC.

The J gene is TRBJ2-2, the V gene TRBV19, with TRBD2 matching 10 bases. Per the germline V gene, CDR1 is LNHDA and CDR2 is SQIVND (reference sequence). V shed 5 bases, J shed 5 bases, and the junction held 8 bases outside the gene matches. This CDR3 is 16 amino acids long. The CDR3 is CASSPSGRAGTGELFF. DNA of the CDR3: TGTGCCAGTAGTCCCAGCGGGAGGGCCGGTACCGGGGAGCTGTTTTTT.

The chain uses TRBV4-1 and TRBJ2-5, with 8 bases lining up with TRBD1. Germline loops: CDR1 MGHRA, CDR2 YSYEKL. V lost 8 bases, J lost 2 bases, and 4 bases stayed unmatched. The CDR3 extends over 13 amino acids. The CDR3 bases are TGCGCCAGCCGCAGGGGGCCACAAGAGACCCAGTACTTC. Translating gives CASRRGPQETQYF.

This clone was detected once. The genes are TRBV19 and TRBJ2-1; 7 positions agree with TRBD2. The trim removed 7 bases at V and 0 bases at J, leaving 6 bases unmatched. Per germline, CDR1 LNHDA and CDR2 SQIVND (reference sequence). This CDR3 has 15 amino acids. CDR3 residues: CASMGGRSSYNEQFF. The DNA for the CDR3 is TGTGCCAGTATGGGCGGGAGAAGCTCCTACAATGAGCAGTTCTTC.

The chain combines TRBV15 with TRBJ2-6, with a tentative D call TRBD1 (6 bases). Germline V lookup: CDR1 LNHNV, CDR2 YYDKDF (reference sequence). This CDR3 region has 19 residues. Trimming left V 7 bases short and J 0 bases short, with 22 bases between. CDR3: CATTTTQGFPSSGANVLTF. DNA of the CDR3: TGTGCCACCACCACTACACAGGGATTTCCTAGCTCTGGGGCCAACGTCCTGACTTTC.

The chain carries TRBV7-8 and TRBJ1-5; D is possibly TRBD1 (5 bases). Trimming took 5 bases from V and 9 from J, leaving 14 bases between them. Germline CDR1 and CDR2: SGHVS and FQNEAQ. The CDR3 has 13 residues. The CDR3 region is CASSGSRQGPQHF. The CDR3 region has the DNA TGTGCCAGCAGCGGAAGTCGGCAGGGGCCCCAGCATTTT.

J is TRBJ1-5 and V is TRBV6-1; no firm D call. The CDR3 contains 14 residues. Germline loops: CDR1 MNHNS, CDR2 SASEGT. Trimming stripped 6 bases from V and 1 base from J, with 10 bases between. This CDR3 reads CASSLWLSNQPQHF. In nucleotides, the CDR3 is TGTGCCAGCAGCTTATGGCTGAGCAATCAGCCCCAGCATTTT.

The V gene is TRBV5-1, the J gene TRBJ2-1, with no clear D. CDR3 size: 13 residues. Germline loops: CDR1 SGHRS, CDR2 YFSETQ. With 0 bases removed from V and 5 bases from J, the gap between germline ends came to 6 bases. The CDR3 DNA follows: TGCGCCAGCAGCTTGGACAGCAACAATGAGCAGTTCTTC. Amino acid sequence: CASSLDSNNEQFF.

This clone occurred a few times. The V and J genes are TRBV27 and TRBJ2-6; tentative D call: TRBD1 (5 bases). The germline V gene has CDR1 MNHEY and CDR2 SMNVEV (reference sequence). The CDR3 consists of 13 residues. V was shortened by 9 bases and J by 0 bases, with 6 bases between the two germline ends. The CDR3 sequence is CASGASGANVLTF. CDR3 DNA sequence: TGTGCCAGTGGGGCCTCTGGGGCCAACGTCCTGACTTTC.

This chain connects TRBV5-1 to TRBJ2-2; TRBD1 might be the D (6 bases). This CDR3 contains 16 residues. The V gene lost 4 bases and the J gene lost 2 bases, with 15 bases spanning the gap. CDR1 is SGHRS and CDR2 is YFSETQ in the germline V gene. CDR3 region: CASSATGQTNTGELFF. The CDR3 DNA follows: TGCGCCAGCAGCGCAACCGGACAGACTAACACCGGGGAGCTGTTTTTT.

V usage is TRBV9 and J usage is TRBJ1-1, with D possibly matching TRBD1 (5 bases). V lost 2 bases and J lost 6, with 11 bases in between. Germline CDR1 SGDLS, CDR2 YYNGEE. This CDR3 region has 13 residues. CDR3 in DNA: TGTGCCAGCAGCGTCAGGGATGGGGCTGAAGCTTTCTTT. Translating it yields CASSVRDGAEAFF.

The chain joins TRBV5-7 to TRBJ1-5, with a possible D match to TRBD1 (6 bases). TRBV5-7 is filed as an ORF, its function uncertain. The CDR3 has 14 residues. V was trimmed by 0 bases and J by 7 bases, leaving 11 bases between them. CDR3 residues: CASSLARGLQPQHF. CDR3 coding DNA: TGTGCCAGCAGCTTGGCCCGGGGGCTACAGCCCCAGCATTTT.

The V gene is TRBV20-1, the J gene TRBJ1-2; D is unresolved. V shed 3 bases and J shed 5 bases, with 7 bases lying between them. Germline assignment: CDR1 DFQATT and CDR2 SNEGSKA (reference sequence). This CDR3 spans 11 amino acids. CDR3 in amino acids: CSASIRYGYTF. Here the CDR3 DNA reads TGCAGTGCTAGTATACGGTATGGCTACACCTTC.